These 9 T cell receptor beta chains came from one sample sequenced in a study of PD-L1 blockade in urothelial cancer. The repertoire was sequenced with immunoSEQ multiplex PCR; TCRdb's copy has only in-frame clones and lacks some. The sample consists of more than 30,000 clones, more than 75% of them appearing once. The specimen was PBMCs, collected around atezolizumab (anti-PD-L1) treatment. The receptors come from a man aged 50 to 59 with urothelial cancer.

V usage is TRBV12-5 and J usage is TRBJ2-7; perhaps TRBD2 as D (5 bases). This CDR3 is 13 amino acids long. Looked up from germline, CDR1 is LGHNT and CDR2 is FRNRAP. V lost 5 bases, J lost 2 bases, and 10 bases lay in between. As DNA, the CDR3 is TGTGCTAGTGGTCGAGGGAGCCCCTACGAGCAGTACTTC. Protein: CASGRGSPYEQYF. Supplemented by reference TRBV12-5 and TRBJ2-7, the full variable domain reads DARVTQTPRHKVTEMGQEVTMRCQPILGHNTVFWYRQTMMQGLELLAYFRNRAPLDDSGMPKDRFSAEMPDATLATLKIQPSEPRDSAVYFCASGRGSPYEQYFGPGTRLTVT.

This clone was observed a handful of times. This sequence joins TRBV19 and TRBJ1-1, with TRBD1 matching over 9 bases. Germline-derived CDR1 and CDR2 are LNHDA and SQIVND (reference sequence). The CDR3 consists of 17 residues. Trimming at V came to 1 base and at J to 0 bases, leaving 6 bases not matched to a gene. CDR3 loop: CASSIVRDRVMNTEAFF. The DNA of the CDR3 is TGTGCCAGTAGTATAGTGAGGGACAGGGTCATGAACACTGAAGCTTTCTTT.

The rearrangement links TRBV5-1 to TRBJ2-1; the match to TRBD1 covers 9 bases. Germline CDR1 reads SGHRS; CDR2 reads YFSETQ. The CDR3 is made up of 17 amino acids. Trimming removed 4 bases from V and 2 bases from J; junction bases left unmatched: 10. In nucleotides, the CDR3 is TGCGCCAGCAGCCCCCGGGACAGGGACTTCGCCTACAATGAGCAGTTCTTC. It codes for CASSPRDRDFAYNEQFF.

The CDR3 loop is CASSSGLATGELFF. The CDR3 DNA reads as TGCGCCAGCAGCTCGGGACTAGCAACCGGGGAGCTGTTTTTT. This chain joins TRBV10-2 and TRBJ2-2, with 9 nucleotides matching TRBD2. Losses at the gene ends were 6 bases for V and 5 bases for J; bases not matched to a gene: 4. Germline-derived CDR1 and CDR2 are WSHSY and SAAADI. CDR3 length: 14 amino acids.

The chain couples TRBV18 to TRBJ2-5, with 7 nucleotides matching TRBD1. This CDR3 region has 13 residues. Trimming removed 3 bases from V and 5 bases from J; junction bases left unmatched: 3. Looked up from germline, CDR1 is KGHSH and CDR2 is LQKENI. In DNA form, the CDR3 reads TGTGCCAGCTCACCGACAGGGTTTGAGACCCAGTACTTC. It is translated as CASSPTGFETQYF.

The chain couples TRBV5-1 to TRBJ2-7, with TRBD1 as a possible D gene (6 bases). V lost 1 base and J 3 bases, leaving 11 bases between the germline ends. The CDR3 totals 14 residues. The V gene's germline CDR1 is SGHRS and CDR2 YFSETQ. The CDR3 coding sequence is TGCGCCAGCAGCTTGCGGCAGGGGAACTACGAGCAGTACTTC. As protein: CASSLRQGNYEQYF.

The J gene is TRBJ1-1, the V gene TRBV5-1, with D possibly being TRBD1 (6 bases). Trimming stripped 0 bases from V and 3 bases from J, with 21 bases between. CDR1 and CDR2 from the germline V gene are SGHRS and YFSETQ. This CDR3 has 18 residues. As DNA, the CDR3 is TGCGCCAGCAGCTTGGAGCGGGGCAGGGGCTATCCGGACACTGAAGCTTTCTTT. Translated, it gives CASSLERGRGYPDTEAFF.

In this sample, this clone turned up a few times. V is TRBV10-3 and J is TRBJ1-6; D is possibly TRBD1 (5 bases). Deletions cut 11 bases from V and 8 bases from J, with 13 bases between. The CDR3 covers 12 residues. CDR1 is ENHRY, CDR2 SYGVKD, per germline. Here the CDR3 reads CAADGGDSPLHF. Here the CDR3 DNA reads TGTGCCGCGGATGGAGGGGATTCACCCCTCCACTTT.

CDR3 sequence: CASSPFGLNQPQHF. The CDR3 DNA sequence: TGTGCCAGCAGCCCCTTTGGGCTAAATCAGCCCCAGCATTTT. The chain joins TRBV7-6 to TRBJ1-5, with D unresolved. The V end was cut by 5 bases, the J end by 4 bases, with 12 bases between. Germline assignment: CDR1 SGHVS and CDR2 FNYEAQ. The CDR3 length is 14 residues.